This is a list of T cell receptor beta chains from one sample in a study of CXCR3-negative and CXCR3-positive naive CD8 T cells. TCRdb reanalyzed the 5' RACE reads and collapses them to one entry per CDR3 protein, without DNA. Its table lists tens of thousands of distinct CDR3 sequences. Sequenced sample: memory CD8+ T cells from blood. These TCRs come from a human donor in good health. Some clones in this sample may be carry-over from other donors' samples. Both conserved end residues are part of each CDR3. Not every row has a clone size; where given, it reads once, few, many or a size class.

TRBV7-2	TRBJ2-1	NA	CASSFPGAYNEQFF
TRBV25-1	TRBJ2-6	NA	CASIAGGFETGANVLTF
TRBV7-8	TRBJ2-7	NA	CASVKGSYEQYF
TRBV6-2/TRBV6-3	TRBJ2-7	large	CASSYGTDSYEQYF
TRBV14	TRBJ2-1	NA	CASSHGLAQQFF
TRBV30	TRBJ1-1	NA	CAWSEGSDEAFF
TRBV4-3	TRBJ1-1	NA	CASSQDLQGSIWNTEAFF
TRBV20-1	TRBJ1-1	NA	CSALTGENTEAFF
TRBV20-1	TRBJ1-1	NA	CSAMGGRDTEAFF
TRBV28	TRBJ1-2	NA	CASTLARRAGYGYTF
TRBV28	TRBJ2-7	NA	CASRLPTTGGSYEQYF
TRBV7-2	TRBJ2-1	NA	CASSLGSGTYNEQFF
TRBV4-1	TRBJ2-1	NA	CASSQSQTSGAVQFF
TRBV6-4	TRBJ2-3	NA	CASSDRADTPTDTQYF
TRBV5-1	TRBJ2-1	NA	CASSIRSSYNEQFF
TRBV12-3/TRBV12-4	TRBJ2-1	NA	CASSPRNEQFF
TRBV23-1	TRBJ1-2	NA	CAMARDIGYTF
TRBV5-1	TRBJ2-2	NA	CATPFAGELFF
TRBV6-5	TRBJ1-1	NA	CASQRAGGNTEAFF
TRBV29-1	TRBJ2-3	NA	CSARGGGTDTQYF
TRBV7-8	TRBJ2-5	NA	CASSLEGGGRGLETQYF
TRBV4-3	TRBJ2-3	NA	CASSQDGRVDTQYF
TRBV7-6	TRBJ1-1	NA	CASSKGQPNTEAFF
TRBV20-1	TRBJ1-1	NA	CSARLGQENTEAFF
TRBV6-6	TRBJ2-3	NA	CASSYSGGDTDTQYF
TRBV20-1	TRBJ2-7	NA	CSARGAGTDSYEQYF
TRBV7-2	TRBJ2-1	NA	CASSLGVGATGNNKQFF
TRBV2	TRBJ2-1	NA	CASKALSGHNEQFF
TRBV5-4	TRBJ2-7	NA	CASSLGGFRPYEQYF
TRBV29-1	TRBJ2-7	NA	CSVADRGYEQYF
TRBV11-2	TRBJ1-1	NA	CASSLVPQGGTEAFF
TRBV4-3	TRBJ2-1	NA	CASSQDWSNEQFF
TRBV28	TRBJ2-5	NA	CASRPGAQETQYF
TRBV29-1	TRBJ1-2	NA	CSVEGLLGGYTF
TRBV5-1	TRBJ1-4	NA	CASSPYLAGTNEKLFF
TRBV7-6	TRBJ2-7	NA	CASSPGESYEQYF
TRBV6-2/TRBV6-3	TRBJ1-3	NA	CASSASEEGNTIYF
TRBV28	TRBJ2-4	NA	CASSYGGDIQYF
TRBV10-3	TRBJ2-1	NA	CAISESWDVLF
TRBV7-9	TRBJ1-6	NA	CASSLDVRGLDSPLHF
TRBV28	TRBJ2-2	NA	CASRKGLVGELFF
TRBV7-6	TRBJ2-3	NA	CASSLATGRADTQYF
TRBV29-1	TRBJ2-7	NA	CSGTGQGVYEQYF
TRBV5-1	TRBJ1-6	NA	CATQWEEGDNSPLHF
TRBV7-6	TRBJ2-1	NA	CASSLVNPPYNEQFF
TRBV28	TRBJ2-3	NA	CASSQDWDTDTQYF
TRBV20-1	TRBJ2-7	NA	CSAPPRPRPYEQYF